The source of this T cell receptor beta chain is a study of T-cell reconstitution after alpha-beta-depleted transplantation in children. Regarding the study as a whole: Expanded clones from the graft, numbering several hundred, reportedly supplied alpha-beta T cells about two months after transplant.

The CDR3 runs 16 residues. The germline V gene encodes CDR1 ENHRY and CDR2 SYGVKD. Trimming at V came to 6 bases and at J to 12 bases, leaving 11 bases not matched to a gene. For TCRbeta, the library was prepared with unique molecular identifiers. From the PCR reads, TCRdb called clonotypes with MiXCR, one entry per CDR3 protein. The sample includes 300,000 to 400,000 distinct CDR3 sequences, roughly 21% of them seen just once. In regard to this clonotype: Its antigen is unknown.

The source of this sequence is a male patient younger than 18 who had a stem cell transplant for acute lymphoblastic leukemia, so the T cells may come from the graft donor. Sequencing was performed on PBMCs, mostly from graft donor cells, taken 180 days after TCRalphabeta/CD19-depleted stem cell transplant. The J gene is TRBJ2-1, the V gene TRBV10-3; TRBD2 matches at 16 bases. CDR3 protein: CAIRPTPGLAGGVQFF. In DNA, the CDR3 is TGTGCCATCAGGCCGACCCCGGGACTAGCGGGAGGGGTGCAGTTCTTC.